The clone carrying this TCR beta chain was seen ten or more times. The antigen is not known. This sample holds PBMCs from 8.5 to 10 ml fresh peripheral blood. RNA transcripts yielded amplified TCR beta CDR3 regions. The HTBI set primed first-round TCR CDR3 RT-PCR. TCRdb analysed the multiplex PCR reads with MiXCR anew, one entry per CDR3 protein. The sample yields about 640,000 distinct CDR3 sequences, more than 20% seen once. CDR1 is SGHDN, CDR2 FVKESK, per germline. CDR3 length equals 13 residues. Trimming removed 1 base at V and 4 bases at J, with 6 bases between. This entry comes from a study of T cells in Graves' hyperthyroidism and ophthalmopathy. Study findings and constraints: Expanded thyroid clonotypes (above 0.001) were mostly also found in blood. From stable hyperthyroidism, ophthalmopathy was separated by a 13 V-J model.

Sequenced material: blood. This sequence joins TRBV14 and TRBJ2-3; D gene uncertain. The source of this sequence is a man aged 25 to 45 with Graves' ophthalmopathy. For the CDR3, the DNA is TGTGCCAGCAGCCAAGGTGGACCAGATACGCAGTATTTT. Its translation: CASSQGGPDTQYF.